This TCR beta chain was obtained from a study of T cell responses to AZD1222 COVID-19 vaccine. Findings of the study overall: Unmutated variant regions are reportedly the target of nearly half of TCRs that are spike-specific. Elevations in Spike-specific TCR breadth and depth followed administration of two AZD1222 doses.

The CDR3 loop spans 16 amino acids. V lost 3 bases and J lost 1; bases outside the gene matches: 3. The germline gives CDR1 KGHSH, CDR2 LQKENI. Profiled with immunoSEQ multiplex PCR; TCRdb holds only in-frame clones, not every one. The sample lists 88,000 or so clones; less than 90% were seen once. In regard to this clone: Its matching antigen is unknown.

The chain combines TRBV18 with TRBJ1-2; 12 bases are a match to TRBD1. The TCR was taken from an adult who received the AZD1222 COVID-19 vaccine. The starting material was peripheral blood, obtained 28 days after the second AZD1222 dose. CDR3 amino acids: CASSPGTGGSNYGYTF. The DNA of the CDR3 is TGTGCCAGCTCACCCGGGACAGGGGGCAGTAACTATGGCTACACCTTC. Using reference TRBV18 and TRBJ1-2 for the parts outside the CDR3, the full variable domain is NAGVMQNPRHLVRRRGQEARLRCSPMKGHSHVYWYRQLPEEGLKFMVYLQKENIIDESGMPKERFSAEFPKEGPSILRIQQVVRGDSAAYFCASSPGTGGSNYGYTFGSGTRLTVV.